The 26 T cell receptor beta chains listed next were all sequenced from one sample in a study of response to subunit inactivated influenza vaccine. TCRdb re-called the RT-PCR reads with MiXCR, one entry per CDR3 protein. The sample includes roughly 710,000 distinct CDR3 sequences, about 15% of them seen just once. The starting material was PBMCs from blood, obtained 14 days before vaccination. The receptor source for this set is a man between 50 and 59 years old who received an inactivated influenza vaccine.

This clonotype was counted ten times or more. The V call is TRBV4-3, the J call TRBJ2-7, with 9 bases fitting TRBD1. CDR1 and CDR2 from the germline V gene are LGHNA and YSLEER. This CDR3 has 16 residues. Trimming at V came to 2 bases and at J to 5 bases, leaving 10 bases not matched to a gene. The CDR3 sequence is CASSQRPGQGLDEQYF. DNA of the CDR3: TGCGCCAGCAGCCAACGTCCGGGACAGGGTCTCGACGAGCAGTACTTC.

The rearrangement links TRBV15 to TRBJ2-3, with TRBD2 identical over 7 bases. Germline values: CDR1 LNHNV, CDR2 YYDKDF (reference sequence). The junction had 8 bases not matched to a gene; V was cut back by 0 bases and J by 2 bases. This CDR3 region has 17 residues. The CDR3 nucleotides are TGTGCCACCAGCAGAGATCCCGCTAGCGGAAACACAGATACGCAGTATTTT. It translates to CATSRDPASGNTDTQYF.

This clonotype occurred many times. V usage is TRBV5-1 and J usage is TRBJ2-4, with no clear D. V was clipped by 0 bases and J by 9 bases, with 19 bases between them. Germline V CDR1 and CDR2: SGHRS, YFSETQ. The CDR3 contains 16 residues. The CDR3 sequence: CASSLVSSRSGGIQYF. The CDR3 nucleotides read TGCGCCAGCAGCTTGGTCTCTTCGCGGTCCGGCGGCATTCAGTACTTC.

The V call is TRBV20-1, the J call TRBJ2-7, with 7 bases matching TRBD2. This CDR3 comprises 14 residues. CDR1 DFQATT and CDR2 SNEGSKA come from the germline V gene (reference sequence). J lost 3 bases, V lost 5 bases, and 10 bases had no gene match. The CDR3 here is CSAPKLALVYEQYF. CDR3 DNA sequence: TGCAGTGCTCCTAAACTAGCGCTGGTCTACGAGCAGTACTTC.

The CDR3 loop is CASKGGGASNEQFF. The CDR3 DNA is TGCGCCAGCAAGGGCGGGGGGGCCTCGAATGAGCAGTTCTTC. The chain joins TRBV10-2 to TRBJ2-1; 9 bases fit TRBD2. CDR3 size: 14 residues. V shed 7 bases, J shed 7 bases, and the junction held 8 bases outside the gene matches. The germline gives CDR1 WSHSY, CDR2 SAAADI.

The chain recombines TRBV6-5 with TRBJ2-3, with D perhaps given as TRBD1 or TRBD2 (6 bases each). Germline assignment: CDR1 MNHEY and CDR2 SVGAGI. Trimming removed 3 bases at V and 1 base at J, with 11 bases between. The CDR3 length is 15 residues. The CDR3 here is CASSYGGLGTDTQYF. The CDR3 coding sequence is TGTGCCAGCAGTTATGGGGGGCTCGGCACAGATACGCAGTATTTT.

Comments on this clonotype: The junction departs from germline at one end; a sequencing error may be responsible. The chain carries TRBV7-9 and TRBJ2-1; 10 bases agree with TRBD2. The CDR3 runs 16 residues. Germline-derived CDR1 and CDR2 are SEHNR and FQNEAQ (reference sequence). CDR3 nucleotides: TGTGCCGGCAGCCTAAGGGCTAGCGGGAGTGGGGATGAGCAGTTCTTC. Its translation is CAGSLRASGSGDEQFF. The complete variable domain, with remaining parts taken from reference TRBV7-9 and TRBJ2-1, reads DTGVSQNPRHKITKRGQNVTFRCDPISEHNRLYWYRQTLGQGPEFLTYFQNEAQLEKSRLLSDRFSAERPKGSFSTLEIQRTEQGDSAMYLCAGSLRASGSGDEQFFGPGTRLTVL.

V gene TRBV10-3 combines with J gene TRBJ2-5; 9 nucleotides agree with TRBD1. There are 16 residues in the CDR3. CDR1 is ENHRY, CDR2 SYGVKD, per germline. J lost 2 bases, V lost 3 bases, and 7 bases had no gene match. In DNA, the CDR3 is TGTGCCATCAGTGATAGGACAGGGGCTTCGCAAGAGACCCAGTACTTC. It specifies CAISDRTGASQETQYF.

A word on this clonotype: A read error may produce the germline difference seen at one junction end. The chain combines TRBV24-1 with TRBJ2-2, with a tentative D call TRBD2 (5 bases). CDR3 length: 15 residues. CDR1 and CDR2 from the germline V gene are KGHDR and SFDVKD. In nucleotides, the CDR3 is TGTGCCACCAGTGATGCGGTCGGGAACACCGTGGAGCTGTTTTTT. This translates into CATSDAVGNTVELFF.

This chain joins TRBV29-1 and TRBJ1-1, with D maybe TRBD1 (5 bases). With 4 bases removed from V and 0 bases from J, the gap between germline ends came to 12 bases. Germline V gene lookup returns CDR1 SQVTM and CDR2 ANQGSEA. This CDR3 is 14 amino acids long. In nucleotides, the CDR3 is TGCAGCGTTGGTCAGGGAAACATGAACACTGAAGCTTTCTTT. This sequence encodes CSVGQGNMNTEAFF.

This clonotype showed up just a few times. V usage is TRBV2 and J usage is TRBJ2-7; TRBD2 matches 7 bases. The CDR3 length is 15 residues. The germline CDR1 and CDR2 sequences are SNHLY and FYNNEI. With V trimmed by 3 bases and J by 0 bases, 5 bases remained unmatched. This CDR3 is CASSEERGSSYEQYF. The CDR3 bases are TGTGCCAGCAGTGAGGAGCGGGGAAGCTCCTACGAGCAGTACTTC.

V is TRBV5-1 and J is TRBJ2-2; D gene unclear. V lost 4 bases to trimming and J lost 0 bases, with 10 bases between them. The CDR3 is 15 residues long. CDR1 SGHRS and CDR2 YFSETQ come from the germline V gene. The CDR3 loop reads CASSLRHANTGELFF. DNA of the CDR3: TGCGCCAGCAGCCTAAGACACGCGAACACCGGGGAGCTGTTTTTT.

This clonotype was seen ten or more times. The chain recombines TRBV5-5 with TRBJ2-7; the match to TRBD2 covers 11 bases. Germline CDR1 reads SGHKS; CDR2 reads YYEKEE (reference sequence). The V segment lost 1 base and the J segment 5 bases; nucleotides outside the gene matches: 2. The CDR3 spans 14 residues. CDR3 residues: CASSLTLAGDEQYF. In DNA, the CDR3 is TGTGCCAGCAGCTTGACACTAGCGGGAGACGAGCAGTACTTC.

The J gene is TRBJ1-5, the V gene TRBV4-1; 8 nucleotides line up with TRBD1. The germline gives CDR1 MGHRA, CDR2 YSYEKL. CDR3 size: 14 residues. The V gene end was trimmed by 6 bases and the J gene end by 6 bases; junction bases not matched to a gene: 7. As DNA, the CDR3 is TGCGCCAGCAGACCCCAGGGGGCAGGTCAGCCCCAGCATTTT. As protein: CASRPQGAGQPQHF.

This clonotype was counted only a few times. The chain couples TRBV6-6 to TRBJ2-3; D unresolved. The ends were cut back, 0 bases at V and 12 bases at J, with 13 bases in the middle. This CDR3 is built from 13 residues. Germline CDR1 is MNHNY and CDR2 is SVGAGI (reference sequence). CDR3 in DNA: TGTGCCAGCAGTTACTCGAAATGGATCCGACAGTATTTT. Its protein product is CASSYSKWIRQYF.

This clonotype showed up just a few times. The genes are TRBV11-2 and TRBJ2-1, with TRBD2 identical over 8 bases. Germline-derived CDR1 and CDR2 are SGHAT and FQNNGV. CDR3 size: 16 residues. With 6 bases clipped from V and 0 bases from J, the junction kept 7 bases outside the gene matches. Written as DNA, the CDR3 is TGTGCCAGCAGGTCGCTAGCGGGCCGCTCCTACAATGAGCAGTTCTTC. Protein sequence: CASRSLAGRSYNEQFF.

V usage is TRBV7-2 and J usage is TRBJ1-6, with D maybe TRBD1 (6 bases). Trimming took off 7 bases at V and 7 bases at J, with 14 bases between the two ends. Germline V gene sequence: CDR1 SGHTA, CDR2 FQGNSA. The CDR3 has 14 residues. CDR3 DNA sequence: TGTGCCAGCACCTTTACAGGGTCCAATTCACCCCTCCACTTT. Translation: CASTFTGSNSPLHF.

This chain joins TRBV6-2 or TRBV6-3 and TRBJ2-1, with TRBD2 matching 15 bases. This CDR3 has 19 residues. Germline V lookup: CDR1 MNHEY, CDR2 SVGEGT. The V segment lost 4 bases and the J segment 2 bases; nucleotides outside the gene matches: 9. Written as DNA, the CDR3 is TGTGCCAGCAGTTCTCTCCGGACTAGCGGGAGGGCCCCCTACAATGAGCAGTTCTTC. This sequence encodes CASSSLRTSGRAPYNEQFF.

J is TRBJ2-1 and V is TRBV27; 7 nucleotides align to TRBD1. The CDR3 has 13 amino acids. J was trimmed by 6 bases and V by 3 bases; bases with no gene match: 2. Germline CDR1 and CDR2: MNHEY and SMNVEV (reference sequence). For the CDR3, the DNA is TGTGCCAGCAGTTTTGGACAGGCCAATGAGCAGTTCTTC. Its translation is CASSFGQANEQFF.

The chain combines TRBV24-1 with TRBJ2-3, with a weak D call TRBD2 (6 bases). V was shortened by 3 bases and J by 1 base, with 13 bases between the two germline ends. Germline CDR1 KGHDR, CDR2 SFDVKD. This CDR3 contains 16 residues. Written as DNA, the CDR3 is TGTGCCACCAGTGATCCCCGGGGGTCAGGCACAGATACGCAGTATTTT. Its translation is CATSDPRGSGTDTQYF.

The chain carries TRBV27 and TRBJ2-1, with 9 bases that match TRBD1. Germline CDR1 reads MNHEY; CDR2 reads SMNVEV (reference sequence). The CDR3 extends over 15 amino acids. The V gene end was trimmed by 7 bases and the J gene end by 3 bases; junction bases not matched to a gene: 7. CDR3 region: CASNYGTGSYNEQFF. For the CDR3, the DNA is TGTGCCAGCAATTACGGGACAGGGAGCTACAATGAGCAGTTCTTC.

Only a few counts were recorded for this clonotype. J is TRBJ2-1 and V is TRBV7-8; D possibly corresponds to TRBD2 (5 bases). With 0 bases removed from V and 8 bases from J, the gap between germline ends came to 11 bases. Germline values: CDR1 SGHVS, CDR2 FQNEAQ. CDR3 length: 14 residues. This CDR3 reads CASSLAGSVDEQFF. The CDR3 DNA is TGTGCCAGCAGCTTAGCAGGGAGTGTCGATGAGCAGTTCTTC. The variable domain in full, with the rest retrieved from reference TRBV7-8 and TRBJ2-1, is GAGVSQSPRYKVAKRGQDVALRCDPISGHVSLFWYQQALGQGPEFLTYFQNEAQLDKSGLPSDRFFAERPEGSVSTLKIQRTQQEDSAVYLCASSLAGSVDEQFFGPGTRLTVL.

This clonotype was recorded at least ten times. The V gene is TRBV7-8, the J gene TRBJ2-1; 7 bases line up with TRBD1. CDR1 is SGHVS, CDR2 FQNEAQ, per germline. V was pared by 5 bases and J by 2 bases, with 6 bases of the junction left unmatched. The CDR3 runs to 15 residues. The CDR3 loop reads CASSPRDRAYNEQFF. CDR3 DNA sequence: TGTGCCAGCAGCCCACGGGACAGAGCCTACAATGAGCAGTTCTTC.

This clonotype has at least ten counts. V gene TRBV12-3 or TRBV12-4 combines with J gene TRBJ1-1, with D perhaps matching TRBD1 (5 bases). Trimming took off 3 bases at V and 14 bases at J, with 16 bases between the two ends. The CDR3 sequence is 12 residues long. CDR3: CASSFGTPKVFF. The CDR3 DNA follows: TGTGCCAGCAGTTTTGGGACTCCGAAGGTATTCTTT.

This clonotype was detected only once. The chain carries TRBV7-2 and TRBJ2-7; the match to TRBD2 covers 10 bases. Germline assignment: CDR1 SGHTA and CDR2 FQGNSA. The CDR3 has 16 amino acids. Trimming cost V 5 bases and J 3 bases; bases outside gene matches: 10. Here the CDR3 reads CASSILASGGDYEQYF. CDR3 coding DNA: TGTGCCAGCAGCATCCTCGCCAGCGGGGGGGACTACGAGCAGTACTTC.

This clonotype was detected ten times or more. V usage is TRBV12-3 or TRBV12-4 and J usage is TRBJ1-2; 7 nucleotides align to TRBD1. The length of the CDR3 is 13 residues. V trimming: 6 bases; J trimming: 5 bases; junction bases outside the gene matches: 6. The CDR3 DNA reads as TGTGCCAGCAGCCAGGACAGGAGGTATGGCTACACCTTC. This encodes CASSQDRRYGYTF.